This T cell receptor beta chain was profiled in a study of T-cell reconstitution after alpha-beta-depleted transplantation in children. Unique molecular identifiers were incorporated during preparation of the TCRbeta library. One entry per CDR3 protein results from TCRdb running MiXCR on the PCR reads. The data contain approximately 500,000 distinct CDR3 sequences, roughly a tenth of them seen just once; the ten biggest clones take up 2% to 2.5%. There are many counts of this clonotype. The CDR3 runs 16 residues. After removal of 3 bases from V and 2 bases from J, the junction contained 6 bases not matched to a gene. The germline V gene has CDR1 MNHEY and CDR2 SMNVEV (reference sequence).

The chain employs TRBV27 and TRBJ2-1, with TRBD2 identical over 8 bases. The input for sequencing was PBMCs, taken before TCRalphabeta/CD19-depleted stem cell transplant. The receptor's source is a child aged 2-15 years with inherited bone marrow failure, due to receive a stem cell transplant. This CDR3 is CASSLAWGLAYNEQFF. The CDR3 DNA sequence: TGTGCCAGCAGTTTGGCGTGGGGACTAGCCTACAATGAGCAGTTCTTC.